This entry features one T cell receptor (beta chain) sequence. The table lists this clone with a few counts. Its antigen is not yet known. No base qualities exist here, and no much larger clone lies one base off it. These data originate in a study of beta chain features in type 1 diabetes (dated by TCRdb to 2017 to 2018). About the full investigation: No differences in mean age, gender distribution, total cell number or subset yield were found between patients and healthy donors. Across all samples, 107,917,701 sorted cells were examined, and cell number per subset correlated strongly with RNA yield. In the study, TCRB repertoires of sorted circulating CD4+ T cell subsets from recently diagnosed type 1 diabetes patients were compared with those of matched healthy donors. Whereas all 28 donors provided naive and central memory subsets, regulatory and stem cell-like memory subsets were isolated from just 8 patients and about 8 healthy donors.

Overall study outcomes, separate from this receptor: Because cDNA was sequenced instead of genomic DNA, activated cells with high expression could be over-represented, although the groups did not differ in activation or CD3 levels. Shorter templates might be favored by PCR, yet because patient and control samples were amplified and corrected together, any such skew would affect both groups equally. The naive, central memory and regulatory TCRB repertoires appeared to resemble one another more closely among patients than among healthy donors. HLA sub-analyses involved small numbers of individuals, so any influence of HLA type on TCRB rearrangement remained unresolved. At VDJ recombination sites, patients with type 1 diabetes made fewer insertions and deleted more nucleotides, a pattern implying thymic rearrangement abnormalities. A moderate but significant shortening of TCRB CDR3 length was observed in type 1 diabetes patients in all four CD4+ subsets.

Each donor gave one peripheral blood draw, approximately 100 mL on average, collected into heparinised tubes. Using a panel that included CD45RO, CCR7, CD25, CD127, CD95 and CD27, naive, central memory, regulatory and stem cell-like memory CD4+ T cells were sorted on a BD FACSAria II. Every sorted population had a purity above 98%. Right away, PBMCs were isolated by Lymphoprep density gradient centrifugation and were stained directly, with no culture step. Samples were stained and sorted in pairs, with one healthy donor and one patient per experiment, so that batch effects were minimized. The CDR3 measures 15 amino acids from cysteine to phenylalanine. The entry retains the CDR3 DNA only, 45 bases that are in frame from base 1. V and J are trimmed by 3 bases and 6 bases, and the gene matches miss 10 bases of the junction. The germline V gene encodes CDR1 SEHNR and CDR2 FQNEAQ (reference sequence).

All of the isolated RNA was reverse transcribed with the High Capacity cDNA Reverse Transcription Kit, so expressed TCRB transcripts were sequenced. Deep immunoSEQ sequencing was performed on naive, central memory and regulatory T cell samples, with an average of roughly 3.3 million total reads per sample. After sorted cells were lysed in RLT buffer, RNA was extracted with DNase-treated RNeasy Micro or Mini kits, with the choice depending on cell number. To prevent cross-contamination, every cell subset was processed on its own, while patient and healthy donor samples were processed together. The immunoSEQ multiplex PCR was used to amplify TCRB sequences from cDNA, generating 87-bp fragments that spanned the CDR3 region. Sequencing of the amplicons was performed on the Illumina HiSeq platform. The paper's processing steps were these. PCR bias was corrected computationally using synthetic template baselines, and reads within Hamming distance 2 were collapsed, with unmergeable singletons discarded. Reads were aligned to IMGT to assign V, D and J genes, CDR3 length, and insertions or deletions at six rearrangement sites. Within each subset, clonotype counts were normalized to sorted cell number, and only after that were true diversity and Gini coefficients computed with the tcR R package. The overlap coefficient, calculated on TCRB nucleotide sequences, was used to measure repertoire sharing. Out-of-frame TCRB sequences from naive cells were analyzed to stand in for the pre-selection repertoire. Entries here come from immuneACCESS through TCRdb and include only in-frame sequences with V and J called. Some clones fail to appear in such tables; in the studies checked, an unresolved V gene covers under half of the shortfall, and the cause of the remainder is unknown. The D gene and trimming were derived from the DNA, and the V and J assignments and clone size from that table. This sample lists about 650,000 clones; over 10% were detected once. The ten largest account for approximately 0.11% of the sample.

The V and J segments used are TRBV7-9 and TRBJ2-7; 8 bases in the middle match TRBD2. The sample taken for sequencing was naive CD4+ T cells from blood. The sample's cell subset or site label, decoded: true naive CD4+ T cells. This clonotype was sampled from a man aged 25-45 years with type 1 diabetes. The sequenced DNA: TGTGCCAGCAGCTTTTCTCGAGCGGGGGACGTCGAGCAGTACTTC. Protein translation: CASSFSRAGDVEQYF.